The 17 T cell receptor beta chains given below trace back to one sample, sequenced in a study of T cells in Graves' hyperthyroidism and ophthalmopathy. RNA transcripts provided the source from which TCR beta CDR3 regions were amplified. A set of HTBI primers served as the primers for a first-round RT-PCR of the TCR CDR3. TCRdb reanalysed the multiplex PCR reads using MiXCR and keeps one entry per CDR3 protein. The sample yields about 270,000 distinct CDR3 sequences, approximately 16% seen once. The sequenced material came from blood. The receptor set was obtained from a woman aged 45-59 years with Graves' hyperthyroidism that later progressed to Graves' ophthalmopathy.

This clonotype has ten or more counts. The chain couples TRBV24-1 to TRBJ2-1; D might be TRBD2 (5 bases). The CDR3 contains 16 residues. Germline CDR1 is KGHDR and CDR2 is SFDVKD. The germline V and J ends were trimmed by 3 bases and 7 bases, with 18 bases remaining between them. Here the CDR3 reads CATSDGGFRSENEQFF. The CDR3 bases are TGTGCCACCAGTGATGGCGGGTTCAGAAGCGAAAATGAGCAGTTCTTC.

V gene TRBV5-6 combines with J gene TRBJ2-1; tentatively, D is TRBD1 (5 bases). This CDR3 region has 15 residues. Germline V gene lookup returns CDR1 SGHDT and CDR2 YYEEEE. The V end was cut by 4 bases, the J end by 9 bases, with 20 bases between. The CDR3 DNA reads as TGTGCCAGCAGCAAAAGGGGAAGGGTACTGGGTGAGCAGTTCTTC. Translation gives CASSKRGRVLGEQFF.

Ten or more counts support this clonotype. The genes are TRBV3-1 and TRBJ1-2; no definite D call. V lost 1 base to trimming and J lost 4 bases, with 16 bases between them. Per germline, CDR1 LGHDT and CDR2 YNNKEL (reference sequence). The CDR3 covers 16 residues. This chain's CDR3 is CASSQGFQSLLYGYTF. CDR3 sequence (DNA): TGTGCCAGCAGCCAAGGATTTCAGAGTTTGCTCTATGGCTACACCTTC.

The table lists this clonotype with many counts. The chain links TRBV5-1 to TRBJ2-7; 7 bases match TRBD2. Unmatched junction bases numbered 10, after V lost 4 bases and J lost 0 bases. The CDR3 length is 16 residues. Germline-derived CDR1 and CDR2 are SGHRS and YFSETQ. For the CDR3, the DNA is TGCGCCAGCAGCCCGAGCGGGGCGGGGAGCTCCTACGAGCAGTACTTC. This translates into CASSPSGAGSSYEQYF.

The chain couples TRBV5-4 to TRBJ2-7; D possibly corresponds to TRBD1 (6 bases). Trimming removed 7 bases from V and 2 bases from J, with 16 bases in between. CDR1 and CDR2 from the germline V gene are SGHNT and YYREEE (reference sequence). CDR3 length: 14 residues. CDR3 sequence reads: CASSWRTEPYEQYF. CDR3 bases: TGTGCCAGCTCTTGGAGGACAGAGCCCTACGAGCAGTACTTC.

The table lists this clonotype with many counts. The chain links TRBV30 to TRBJ2-3, with TRBD2 identical over 12 bases. J lost 2 bases, V lost 8 bases, and 2 bases had no gene match. The CDR3 covers 13 residues. Germline V gene data show CDR1 as GTSNPN and CDR2 as SVGIG (reference sequence). CDR3 loop: CARTSGITDTQYF. DNA of the CDR3: TGTGCCCGGACTAGCGGGATCACAGATACGCAGTATTTT.

This clonotype has only a few counts. The chain uses TRBV28 and TRBJ1-4; 7 nucleotides match TRBD1. Losses at the gene ends were 3 bases for V and 10 bases for J; bases not matched to a gene: 8. CDR1 MDHEN and CDR2 SYDVKM come from the germline V gene. CDR3 size: 14 residues. The CDR3 bases are TGTGCCAGCAGTTTGTCAGGGGGGGATGGAAAACTGTTTTTT. Amino acid sequence: CASSLSGGDGKLFF.

This clonotype was recorded at least ten times. The V gene is TRBV7-2, the J gene TRBJ1-3, with D possibly being TRBD1 (6 bases). Deletions cut 3 bases from V and 0 bases from J, with 9 bases between. Per germline, CDR1 SGHTA and CDR2 FQGNSA. The CDR3 runs to 15 residues. The CDR3 region is CASSLRGGSGNTIYF. The CDR3 DNA reads TGTGCCAGCAGCTTGCGAGGGGGCTCTGGAAACACCATATATTTT.

This clonotype was seen a few times. This sequence joins TRBV25-1 and TRBJ2-7; 9 nucleotides line up with TRBD2. Germline V CDR1 and CDR2: MGHDK, SYGVNS. V shed 3 bases and J 2 bases; nucleotides not matched to a gene: 5. CDR3 length: 15 amino acids. The CDR3 sequence is CASSDISGRTYEQYF. CDR3 in DNA: TGTGCCAGCAGTGACATAAGCGGGAGGACCTACGAGCAGTACTTC.

This clonotype appeared once. Since a much larger clone is just one base distant, this may be a read error. This chain uses TRBV28 with TRBJ1-2, with 9 nucleotides matching TRBD1. Looked up from germline, CDR1 is MDHEN and CDR2 is SYDVKM. The CDR3 is made up of 16 amino acids. Trimming removed 6 bases from V and 7 bases from J; junction bases left unmatched: 15. Written as DNA, the CDR3 is TGTGCCAGCAGCCAACCCACAGGGGGCGCGTACTGTGGCTACACCTTC. It yields the protein CASSQPTGGAYCGYTF.

This clonotype has ten or more counts. The V call is TRBV7-9, the J call TRBJ2-3; D is unclear. The CDR3 spans 14 residues. Germline CDR1 and CDR2: SEHNR and FQNEAQ (reference sequence). The ends were cut back, 1 base at V and 6 bases at J, with 11 bases in the middle. The CDR3 is CASSLGNSRDTQYF. The CDR3 coding sequence is TGTGCCAGCAGCTTAGGAAACTCCCGTGATACGCAGTATTTT.

This clonotype was counted at least ten times. The germline gene is not matched at one end of the junction; a read error may be the cause. The chain employs TRBV5-1 and TRBJ2-7; 13 bases agree with TRBD2. The CDR3 covers 16 residues. From germline, CDR1 is SGHRS and CDR2 YFSETQ. CDR3 region: CASSKGTSGISHEQYF. The CDR3 bases are TGCGCCAGCAGCAAAGGGACTAGCGGGATCTCCCACGAGCAGTACTTC. Using reference TRBV5-1 and TRBJ2-7 for the parts outside the CDR3, the full variable domain is KAGVTQTPRYLIKTRGQQVTLSCSPISGHRSVSWYQQTPGQGLQFLFEYFSETQRNKGNFPGRFSGRQFSNSRSEMNVSTLELGDSALYLCASSKGTSGISHEQYFGPGTRLTVT.

At least ten counts were recorded for this clonotype. The chain combines TRBV28 with TRBJ2-7; 8 bases are shared with TRBD2. V shed 6 bases, J shed 9 bases, and the junction held 13 bases outside the gene matches. Germline CDR1 and CDR2: MDHEN and SYDVKM. This CDR3 spans 14 amino acids. The chain's CDR3 is CASRSGSSREGQYF. The CDR3 bases are TGTGCCAGCAGGAGCGGGAGCTCCAGAGAAGGGCAGTACTTC. Using reference TRBV28 and TRBJ2-7 for the parts outside the CDR3, the full variable domain is DVKVTQSSRYLVKRTGEKVFLECVQDMDHENMFWYRQDPGLGLRLIYFSYDVKMKEKGDIPEGYSVSREKKERFSLILESASTNQTSMYLCASRSGSSREGQYFGPGTRLTVT.

In its sample, this clonotype was seen many times. V gene TRBV27 combines with J gene TRBJ2-7, with a possible D match to TRBD2 (6 bases). This CDR3 spans 15 amino acids. Trimming cost V 0 bases and J 5 bases, with 14 bases left between them. Germline V gene lookup returns CDR1 MNHEY and CDR2 SMNVEV (reference sequence). The chain's CDR3 is CASSLSVGRTNEQYF. The CDR3 bases are TGTGCCAGCAGTTTATCGGTAGGGAGGACGAACGAGCAGTACTTC.

The chain carries TRBV20-1 and TRBJ1-1; D is unclear. Germline V lookup: CDR1 DFQATT, CDR2 SNEGSKA (reference sequence). V lost 2 bases and J 10 bases, leaving 17 bases between the germline ends. The CDR3 loop spans 13 amino acids. Written as DNA, the CDR3 is TGCAGTGCTAGACAAGCTACCCCTCGGGGAGCTTTCTTT. Amino acid sequence: CSARQATPRGAFF.

Many counts were recorded for this clonotype. The chain joins TRBV5-1 to TRBJ2-3; D gene ambiguous. This CDR3 comprises 15 residues. Germline V CDR1 and CDR2: SGHRS, YFSETQ. V lost 0 bases and J 4 bases, leaving 12 bases between the germline ends. The CDR3, as DNA: TGCGCCAGCAGCTTGGATGGCGTAGAGGCAGATACGCAGTATTTT. It codes for CASSLDGVEADTQYF.

This clonotype was detected ten times or more. The genes are TRBV29-1 and TRBJ2-5; unclear D gene. Germline assignment: CDR1 SQVTM and CDR2 ANQGSEA. The CDR3 covers 12 residues. The V and J ends lost 3 bases and 5 bases respectively, with 10 bases between them. The CDR3, as DNA: TGCAGCGTTGATAGTGGGAAGGAGACCCAGTACTTC. Protein: CSVDSGKETQYF.